The entry below describes one TCR beta chain. The length of the CDR3 is 12 residues. CDR1 and CDR2 from the germline V gene are SGHRS and YFSETQ. V gave up 2 bases and J gave up 6 bases; unmatched junction bases: 2. These data originate in a study of blood T cell repertoires in COVID-19. The wider study: Whether acute or convalescent, the COVID-19 samples came from the United States, Italy and Spain. PBMCs, B-cell-depleted T cells, or T cells were the source of the cDNA or gDNA that made up the material.

Under the authors' procedure: Amplification of reference gene primers was used by the study to estimate nucleated cell counts. Data came from immunoSEQ multiplex PCR; TCRdb stores just in-frame clones and leaves some out. The DNA gave D and trimming, while V, J and clone size come from that table. The sample lists around 100,000 clones, about 87% occurring once. The V gene is TRBV5-1, the J gene TRBJ2-7; 7 bases agree with TRBD2. The TCR originated in a man in his fifties or sixties with acute or convalescent COVID-19. Specimen: peripheral blood. CDR3 residues: CASSFWGGEQYF. For the CDR3, the DNA is TGCGCCAGCAGCTTCTGGGGGGGCGAGCAGTACTTC.